This record concerns one TCR beta chain sequence. The data derive from a study of early T cells in non-severe SARS-CoV-2 infection. About the research overall: The sequenced material was bulk RNA from unsorted whole blood, and its chains were unpaired.

The V gene's germline CDR1 is MNHEY and CDR2 SVGEGT. The J segment lost 3 bases and the V segment lost 3 bases, leaving 9 bases of the junction unmatched. The CDR3 covers 17 residues. Individually, cDNA molecules had unique molecular identifiers attached to them. TCRdb called the 5' RACE reads again in MiXCR, with one record for every CDR3 protein. The table shows under 45,000 distinct CDR3 sequences, with about 6.8% occurring only once. The specimen comprised whole blood, sampled at baseline. The chain recombines TRBV6-2 or TRBV6-3 with TRBJ2-7, with 12 bases fitting TRBD2. This TCR derives from an adult who was a healthcare worker with PCR-confirmed SARS-CoV-2 infection or an uninfected control (not recorded which). The CDR3, as DNA: TGTGCCAGCAGTTATCGGGGTCTACTAGCGGGAGGCTACGAGCAGTACTTC. This sequence encodes CASSYRGLLAGGYEQYF.